This TCR beta chain emerged from a study of blood T cell repertoires in COVID-19. Some clones are missing from TCRdb's copy, which holds only in-frame ones; the method was immunoSEQ multiplex PCR. Altogether around 28,000 clones are present, roughly 90% being singletons, with the ten largest covering approximately 2.4%. Deletions cut 2 bases from V and 2 bases from J, with 5 bases between. CDR3 length equals 12 residues. Germline V gene lookup returns CDR1 SQVTM and CDR2 ANQGSEA. This clonotype originated in a human donor in a cohort sampled during active COVID-19. This chain links TRBV29-1 with TRBJ2-3; D ambiguous. Input material: peripheral blood. The CDR3 nucleotides read TGCAGCGTTGAACCGTCCACAGATACGCAGTATTTT. Its translation: CSVEPSTDTQYF.